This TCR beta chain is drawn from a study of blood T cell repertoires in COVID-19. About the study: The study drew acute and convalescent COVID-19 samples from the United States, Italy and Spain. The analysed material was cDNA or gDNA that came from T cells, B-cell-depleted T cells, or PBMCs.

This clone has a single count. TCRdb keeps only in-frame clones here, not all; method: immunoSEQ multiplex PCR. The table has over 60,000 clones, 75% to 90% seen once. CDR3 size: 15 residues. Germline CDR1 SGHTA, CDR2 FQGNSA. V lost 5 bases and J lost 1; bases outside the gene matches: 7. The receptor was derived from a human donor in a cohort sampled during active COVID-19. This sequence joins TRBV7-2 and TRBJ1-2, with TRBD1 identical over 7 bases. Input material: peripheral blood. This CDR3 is CASSRGQYGNYGYTF. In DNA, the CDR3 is TGTGCCAGCAGCCGGGGACAGTACGGTAACTATGGCTACACCTTC.